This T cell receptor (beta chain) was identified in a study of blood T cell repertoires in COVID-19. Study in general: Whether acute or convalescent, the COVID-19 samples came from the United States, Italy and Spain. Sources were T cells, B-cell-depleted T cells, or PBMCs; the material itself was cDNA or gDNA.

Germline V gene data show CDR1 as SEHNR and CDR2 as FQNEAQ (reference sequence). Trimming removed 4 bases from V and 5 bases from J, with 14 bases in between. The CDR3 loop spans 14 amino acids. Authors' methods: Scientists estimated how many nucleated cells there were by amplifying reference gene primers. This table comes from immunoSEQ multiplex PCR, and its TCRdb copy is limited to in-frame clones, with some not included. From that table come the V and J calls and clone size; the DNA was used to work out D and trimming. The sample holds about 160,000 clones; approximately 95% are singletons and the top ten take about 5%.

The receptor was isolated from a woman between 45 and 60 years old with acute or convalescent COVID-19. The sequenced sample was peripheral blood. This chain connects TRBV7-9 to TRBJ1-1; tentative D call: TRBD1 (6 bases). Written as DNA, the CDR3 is TGTGCCAGCAGCTCTATCAGGGGTGGTACTGAAGCTTTCTTT. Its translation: CASSSIRGGTEAFF.